These 8 T cell receptor beta chains came from one sample sequenced in a study of blood T cell repertoires in COVID-19. Produced via immunoSEQ multiplex PCR; TCRdb's table is partial and in-frame only. The sample lists approximately 59,000 clones; 75% to 85% were seen once. Sequencing was performed on peripheral blood. All receptors come from a man in his 60s with COVID-19, enrolled during active disease.

The genes are TRBV7-8 and TRBJ2-1; TRBD1 aligns across 10 bases. Germline V lookup: CDR1 SGHVS, CDR2 FQNEAQ. The V and J ends lost 5 bases and 5 bases, in that order; junction bases with no gene match: 12. This CDR3 comprises 17 residues. The CDR3 DNA follows: TGTGCCAGCAGCAGCCGACAGGGGGCGAGTGGGGACAATGAGCAGTTCTTC. Translated: CASSSRQGASGDNEQFF.

The rearrangement links TRBV7-2 to TRBJ2-1; 7 bases are a match to TRBD2. Germline loops: CDR1 SGHTA, CDR2 FQGNSA. This CDR3 comprises 14 residues. Germline trimming cut 0 bases from V and 7 bases from J; bases unmatched to any gene: 3. In DNA, the CDR3 is TGTGCCAGCAGCTTAGCTCGCGGGGGAAATGAGCAGTTCTTC. It encodes CASSLARGGNEQFF.

The chain uses TRBV5-6 and TRBJ1-2; 12 bases fit TRBD1. In germline, CDR1 is SGHDT, CDR2 YYEEEE. The CDR3 extends over 17 amino acids. The V segment lost 3 bases and the J segment 4 bases; nucleotides outside the gene matches: 10. The CDR3 loop reads CASSSGTGGRGSYGYTF. DNA for the CDR3: TGTGCCAGCAGCTCCGGGACAGGGGGCAGGGGTAGCTATGGCTACACCTTC.

The J gene is TRBJ2-5, the V gene TRBV5-4; 9 positions agree with TRBD2. With 4 bases clipped from V and 4 bases from J, the junction kept 5 bases outside the gene matches. The CDR3 has 14 amino acids. Germline assignment: CDR1 SGHNT and CDR2 YYREEE (reference sequence). The CDR3 nucleotides read TGTGCCAGCAGCCCCAGACTAGCGGTAGAGACCCAGTACTTC. Translated, it gives CASSPRLAVETQYF.

In this sample, this clone turned up once. This sequence joins TRBV12-3 or TRBV12-4 and TRBJ1-6; TRBD1 matches at 7 bases. With 5 bases clipped from V and 9 bases from J, the junction kept 1 base outside the gene matches. The CDR3 consists of 12 residues. CDR3 amino acids: CASSPGGSPLHF. Here the CDR3 DNA reads TGTGCCAGCAGTCCAGGGGGTTCACCCCTCCACTTT.

The chain is built from TRBV7-3 and TRBJ1-1; D perhaps matches TRBD1 (5 bases). The CDR3 sequence is 13 residues long. The V end was cut by 5 bases, the J end by 8 bases, with 15 bases between. The germline CDR1 and CDR2 sequences are SGHTA and FQGTGA. CDR3 in amino acids: CASSPSWQGEAFF. The CDR3 DNA reads as TGTGCCAGCAGCCCCTCTTGGCAGGGCGAAGCTTTCTTT.

The CDR3 sequence is CASSQSGGSAGNTIYF. The CDR3 DNA sequence: TGTGCCAGCAGCCAATCGGGAGGAAGCGCTGGAAACACCATATATTTT. The rearrangement links TRBV16 to TRBJ1-3; D gene uncertain. CDR3 length equals 16 residues. Germline-derived CDR1 and CDR2 are KGHSY and FQNENV. Trimming removed 0 bases from V and 2 bases from J, with 11 bases in between.

The V gene is TRBV19, the J gene TRBJ2-2; D possibly corresponds to TRBD1 (6 bases). Per germline, CDR1 LNHDA and CDR2 SQIVND (reference sequence). This CDR3 comprises 14 residues. The V and J ends lost 7 bases and 2 bases respectively, with 11 bases between them. Here the CDR3 reads CASNHRVNTGELFF. The CDR3 coding sequence is TGTGCCAGTAATCACAGGGTAAACACCGGGGAGCTGTTTTTT.